The entry below describes one TCR beta chain. This CDR3 has 17 amino acids. V shed 1 base and J shed 2 bases, with 18 bases lying between them. Germline V gives CDR1 SGHVS, CDR2 FNYEAQ. These data are taken from a study of blood T cell repertoires in COVID-19. Study in general: Samples representing acute and convalescent COVID-19 were sourced from the United States, Italy and Spain. PBMCs, B-cell-depleted T cells, or T cells were the source of the cDNA or gDNA that made up the material.

Original data processing: Amplified reference gene primers provided the basis for estimating nucleated cell counts. TCRdb keeps only in-frame clones here, not all; method: immunoSEQ multiplex PCR. Clonal size and the V and J genes are those of that table, whereas D and trimming came from the DNA. The data hold 130,000 or so clones, with roughly 80% observed a single time. The clonotype was recovered from a man between 50 and 59 years old with acute or convalescent COVID-19. Material for sequencing was peripheral blood. The V call is TRBV7-6, the J call TRBJ2-7, with D tentatively TRBD1 (5 bases). CDR3 coding DNA: TGTGCCAGCAGCTTAGGTGTGCTGCAGGGAAAACCCTACGAGCAGTACTTC. Its translation: CASSLGVLQGKPYEQYF.